A selection of T cell receptor beta chains follows, all from one sample in a study of blood T cell repertoires in COVID-19. TCRdb's copy holds only in-frame clones and misses some; the assay was immunoSEQ multiplex PCR. The sample includes 450,000 or so clones, less than 95% seen only once; the top ten take about 0.63%. Sequencing was performed on PBMCs or T cells enriched from blood (not recorded which). These receptors all stem from a man aged 18 to 35 who had recovered from COVID-19. Each CDR3 is given with its conserved first and last residue.

v_gene: TRBV10-2; CDR3aa: CASFTGRVYTEAFF
v_gene: TRBV10-3; CDR3aa: CAISESRQGDTEAFF
v_gene: TRBV6-5; CDR3aa: CASAAGRGGNQPQHF
v_gene: TRBV7-9; CDR3aa: CASSFTGSNTEAFF
v_gene: TRBV30; CDR3aa: CAWDRVVGNTIYF
v_gene: TRBV11-3; CDR3aa: CASRLSGGAGTEAFF
v_gene: TRBV24-1; CDR3aa: CATSLAGGWNEQFF
v_gene: TRBV10-1; CDR3aa: CASSEGSGNTIYF
v_gene: TRBV5-1; CDR3aa: CASSRNRGRFDTQNSPLHF
v_gene: TRBV19; CDR3aa: CASSIRRGHQPQHF
v_gene: TRBV27; CDR3aa: CASSEQGTIYGSPLHF
v_gene: TRBV7-9; CDR3aa: CASSLGEGRGDTEAFF
v_gene: TRBV3-1/TRBV3-2; CDR3aa: CASSQDGTEAFF
v_gene: TRBV10-3; CDR3aa: CAISESLQSYNEQFF
v_gene: TRBV18; CDR3aa: CASSPRGGQETQYF
v_gene: TRBV6-5; CDR3aa: CASGTGEKPQHF
v_gene: TRBV7-2; CDR3aa: CASSLAPQGYQETQYF
v_gene: TRBV7-9; CDR3aa: CASSRLQGASEAFF
v_gene: TRBV15; CDR3aa: CATSRPGHAWGTEAFF
v_gene: TRBV5-1; CDR3aa: CASSRRGESTGELFF
v_gene: TRBV19; CDR3aa: CASSYGTGNSPLHF
v_gene: TRBV28; CDR3aa: CASRASGANTGELFF
v_gene: TRBV6-1; CDR3aa: CASSEDGTSNYEQYF